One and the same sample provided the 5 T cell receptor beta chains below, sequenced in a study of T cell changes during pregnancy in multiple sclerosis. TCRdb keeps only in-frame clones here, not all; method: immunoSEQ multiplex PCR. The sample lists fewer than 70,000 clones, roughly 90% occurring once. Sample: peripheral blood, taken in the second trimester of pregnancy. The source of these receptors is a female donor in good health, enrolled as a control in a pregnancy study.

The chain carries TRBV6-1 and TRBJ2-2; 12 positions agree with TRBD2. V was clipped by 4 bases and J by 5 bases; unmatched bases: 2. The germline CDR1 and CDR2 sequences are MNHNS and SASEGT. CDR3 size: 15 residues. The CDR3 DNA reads TGTGCCAGCAGTGGCGGACTAGCGGGGACCGGGGAGCTGTTTTTT. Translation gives CASSGGLAGTGELFF.

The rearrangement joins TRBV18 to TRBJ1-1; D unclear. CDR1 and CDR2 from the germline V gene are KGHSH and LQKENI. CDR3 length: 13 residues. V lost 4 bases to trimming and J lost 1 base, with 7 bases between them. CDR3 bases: TGTGCCAGCTCACTTAAATCGAACACTGAAGCTTTCTTT. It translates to CASSLKSNTEAFF.

CDR3 DNA: TGTGCCTGGAGCCTACAGGGTACCGGGGAGCTGTTTTTT. Residues: CAWSLQGTGELFF. The V and J genes are TRBV30 and TRBJ2-2, with D possibly matching TRBD1 (6 bases). Germline V gene lookup returns CDR1 GTSNPN and CDR2 SVGIG (reference sequence). This CDR3 has 13 amino acids. V was pared by 3 bases and J by 5 bases, with 10 bases between.

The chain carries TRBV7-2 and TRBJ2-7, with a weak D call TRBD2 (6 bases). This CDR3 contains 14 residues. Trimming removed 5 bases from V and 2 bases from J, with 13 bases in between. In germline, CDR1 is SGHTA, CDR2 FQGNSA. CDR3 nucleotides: TGTGCCAGCAGCCCCCGCCTAGCGCCCTACGAGCAGTACTTC. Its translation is CASSPRLAPYEQYF.

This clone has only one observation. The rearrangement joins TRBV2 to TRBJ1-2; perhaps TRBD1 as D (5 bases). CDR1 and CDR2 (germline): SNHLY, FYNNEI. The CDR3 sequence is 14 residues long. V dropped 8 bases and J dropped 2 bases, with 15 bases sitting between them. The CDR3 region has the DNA TGTGCCAGCGTATACCGGGGACTGAACTATGGCTACACCTTC. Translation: CASVYRGLNYGYTF.